What follows is one T cell receptor beta chain and its context. The antigen remains unidentified. This sample was included in a study of T cells after yellow fever vaccination. Regarding the study as a whole: The presence of abundant clonotypes contaminating from the bulk population was possible in FACS-sorted repertoires.

TCRdb used MiXCR to reprocess the 5' RACE reads, holding one entry per CDR3 protein. The repertoire holds 120,000 or so distinct CDR3 sequences, with nearly 15% as singletons. This CDR3 is built from 15 residues. Per germline, CDR1 MNHNS and CDR2 SASEGT. V dropped 3 bases and J dropped 8 bases, with 17 bases sitting between them. The chain has TRBV6-1 and TRBJ2-1; D may correspond to TRBD1 or TRBD2 (6 bases each). This receptor was identified in a man younger than 35 who received the YFV17D yellow fever vaccine. The sample was CD8+ T cells sorted from PBMCs, taken 5 days after the yellow fever booster vaccination. DNA of the CDR3: TGTGCCAGCAGTGACAAGGGGGGCCCGTTATATGAGCAGTTCTTC. Translated: CASSDKGGPLYEQFF.